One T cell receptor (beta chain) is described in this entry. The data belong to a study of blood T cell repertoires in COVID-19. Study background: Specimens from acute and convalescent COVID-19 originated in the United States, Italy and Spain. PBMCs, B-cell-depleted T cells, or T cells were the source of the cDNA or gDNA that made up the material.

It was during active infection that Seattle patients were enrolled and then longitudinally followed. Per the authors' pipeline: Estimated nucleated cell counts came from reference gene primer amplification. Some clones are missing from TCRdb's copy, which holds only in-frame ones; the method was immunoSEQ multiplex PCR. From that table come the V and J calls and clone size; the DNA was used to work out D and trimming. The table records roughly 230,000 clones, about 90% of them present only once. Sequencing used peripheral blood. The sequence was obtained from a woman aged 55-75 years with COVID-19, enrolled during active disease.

CDR3: CASSQQGYGYTF. Here the CDR3 DNA reads TGCGCCAGCAGCCAACAGGGGTATGGCTACACCTTC. The V and J genes are TRBV4-3 and TRBJ1-2; tentatively, D is TRBD1 (6 bases). Trimming took off 2 bases at V and 5 bases at J, with 6 bases between the two ends. Germline V gene sequence: CDR1 LGHNA, CDR2 YSLEER. CDR3 size: 12 residues.